Listed below are T cell receptor beta chains from one sample, sequenced in a study of identical twins. A single record per CDR3 protein comes from TCRdb applying MiXCR to the 5' RACE reads. The sample lists a few hundred thousand distinct CDR3 sequences, 13% to 15% occurring once. These same records also appear under a second study, on yellow fever vaccine responses in identical twins.

The sequenced material came from CD4+ T cells sorted from blood. Receptor source: a woman aged 18-29 years in good health. Both conserved end residues are part of each CDR3. D genes are given only for firm matches. The size of a clone is reported for some rows only, either as once, few or many, or as a class for expanded clones.

size: many; J: TRBJ2-7; V: TRBV10-2; D: .; DNA: TGCGCCAGCAGACAGGGATCGGGCCTTTACGAGCAGTACTTC; CDR3: CASRQGSGLYEQYF
size: many; J: TRBJ2-7; V: TRBV29-1; D: TRBD1; DNA: TGCAGCGTTGATCCAGGGGGCGACGAGCAGTACTTC; CDR3: CSVDPGGDEQYF
size: .; J: TRBJ1-5; V: TRBV29-1; D: TRBD1; DNA: TGCAGCGTCCAGGACAGGGGAGGTCAGCCCCAGCATTTT; CDR3: CSVQDRGGQPQHF
size: .; J: TRBJ2-7; V: TRBV5-5; D: .; DNA: TGTGCCAGCAGCCGGCTGGCGTCCTCCGAGACCTACGAGCAGTACTTC; CDR3: CASSRLASSETYEQYF
size: many; J: TRBJ2-1; V: TRBV24-1; D: TRBD1; DNA: TGTGCCACCAGTGATTTGCGAGGGGACAGGTCGAATGAGCAGTTCTTC; CDR3: CATSDLRGDRSNEQFF
size: few; J: TRBJ1-2; V: TRBV15; D: .; DNA: TGTGCCACCAGCAGAGATTCCCCACAGGGAGCGGACTATGGCTACACCTTC; CDR3: CATSRDSPQGADYGYTF
size: few; J: TRBJ2-7; V: TRBV7-2; D: .; DNA: TGTGCCAGCAGCTTAAACAGCCTTACCTACGAGCAGTACTTC; CDR3: CASSLNSLTYEQYF
size: few; J: TRBJ1-6; V: TRBV29-1; D: .; DNA: TGCAGCGTCGCCACTGATTTTAATTCACCCCTCCACTTT; CDR3: CSVATDFNSPLHF
size: many; J: TRBJ1-1; V: TRBV5-1; D: .; DNA: TGCGCCAGCAGCTTGGTGGGGGACACTGAAGCTTTCTTT; CDR3: CASSLVGDTEAFF
size: .; J: TRBJ1-6; V: TRBV7-2; D: .; DNA: TGTGCCAGCAGCCTGGGCTTAATAGAAAATTCACCCCTCCACTTT; CDR3: CASSLGLIENSPLHF